This T cell receptor (beta chain) comes out of a study of blood T cell repertoires in COVID-19. At the level of the study: Sites in the United States, Italy and Spain provided acute and convalescent COVID-19 samples.

Trimming cost V 3 bases and J 5 bases; bases outside gene matches: 5. Germline loops: CDR1 ENHRY, CDR2 SYGVKD. The CDR3 runs 14 residues. Assay used: immunoSEQ multiplex PCR; TCRdb lists only in-frame clones, some missing. The sample carries about 220,000 clones, 84% recorded once. The sequence was collected from a man aged 45 to 65 with active or convalescent COVID-19. Specimen: peripheral blood. The gene calls are TRBV10-3 and TRBJ2-7, with 9 bases fitting TRBD2. CDR3 DNA sequence: TGTGCCATCAGTGATAGCGGGAGAACCCACGAGCAGTACTTC. It encodes CAISDSGRTHEQYF.